This record covers a single T cell receptor beta chain. Its antigen is still unknown. The sample is drawn from a study of cytomegalovirus exposure and HLA in healthy donors. Findings and limits, study-wide: Earlier analysis yielded a pattern in which most TCR beta V segments were productive about 87% or about 30% of the time. In a later analysis, productive TCRs from donors in an Asian-associated ancestry cluster reportedly carried fewer N-insertions than the cohort mean.

Primers included in the PCR were 60 Vbeta and 13 Jbeta primers. The data were produced by immunoSEQ multiplex PCR, yet TCRdb's version contains in-frame clones alone and is incomplete. The data hold 150,000 to 200,000 clones, with 80% to 90% observed a single time. Deletions cut 2 bases from V and 4 bases from J, with 9 bases between. Per germline, CDR1 LGHNA and CDR2 YNFKEQ. This CDR3 has 15 residues. Source material: PBMCs. This TCR was sampled from a woman aged 50 to 65 in good health and CMV-seronegative. J is TRBJ2-6 and V is TRBV4-2, with D possibly being TRBD1 (5 bases). The CDR3 DNA reads as TGTGCCAGCAGCCAAACAGGCTCCGGGGCCAACGTCCTGACTTTC. It yields the protein CASSQTGSGANVLTF.